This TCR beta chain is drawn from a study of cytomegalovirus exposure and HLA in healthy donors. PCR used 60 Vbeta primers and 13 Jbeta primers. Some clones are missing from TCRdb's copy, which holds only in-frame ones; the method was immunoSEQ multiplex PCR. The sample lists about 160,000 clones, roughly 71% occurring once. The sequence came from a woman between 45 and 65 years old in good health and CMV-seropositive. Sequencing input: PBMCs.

The DNA of the CDR3 is TGTGCCAGCTCACCAGGACCCTCAGGGGCTACTGAAGCTTTCTTT. Its protein product is CASSPGPSGATEAFF. The chain is built from TRBV18 and TRBJ1-1; D might be TRBD1 (6 bases). Germline V gives CDR1 KGHSH, CDR2 LQKENI. The V gene lost 2 bases and the J gene lost 5 bases, with 15 bases spanning the gap. The CDR3 loop spans 15 amino acids. The full variable domain, rest sourced from reference TRBV18 and TRBJ1-1, is NAGVMQNPRHLVRRRGQEARLRCSPMKGHSHVYWYRQLPEEGLKFMVYLQKENIIDESGMPKERFSAEFPKEGPSILRIQQVVRGDSAAYFCASSPGPSGATEAFFGQGTRLTVV.